This T cell receptor beta chain was sequenced in a study of T cells in Graves' hyperthyroidism and ophthalmopathy. The V and J ends lost 3 bases and 2 bases, in that order; junction bases with no gene match: 9. CDR3 length: 17 residues. Germline loops: CDR1 MNHEY, CDR2 SMNVEV (reference sequence). Authors of the study amplified TCR beta CDR3 regions from RNA transcripts. The HTBI primer set drove a first-round RT-PCR of the TCR CDR3. TCRdb itself ran the multiplex PCR reads through MiXCR, one entry per CDR3 protein. The table includes under 400,000 distinct CDR3 sequences, about 15% detected once. Notes on the study in general: Most expanded thyroid clonotypes above 0.001 also appeared in blood. The authors' 13 V-J model separated ophthalmopathy from stable hyperthyroidism.

Ten or more counts support this clonotype. Its matching antigen is unknown. The sample was blood. The chain uses TRBV27 and TRBJ2-7; 11 positions agree with TRBD1. This receptor was identified in a man between 25 and 39 years old with Graves' hyperthyroidism. This chain's CDR3 is CASSLESGTGGTYEQYF. CDR3 DNA sequence: TGTGCCAGCAGTTTGGAGTCCGGGACAGGGGGTACCTACGAGCAGTACTTC.